The source of this T cell receptor beta chain is a study of CD8 T cells in Susac syndrome. With random hexamers, about 0.5 to 1 ug RNA was reverse transcribed. immunoSEQ multiplex PCR amplified TCR beta CDR3 across 54 Vbeta, 13 Jbeta. TCRdb re-analysed the immunoSEQ multiplex PCR reads in MiXCR, keeping a single row per CDR3 protein. The repertoire holds about 250,000 distinct CDR3 sequences, 93% seen once, with around 0.07% in the top ten. CDR3 length: 17 residues. Losses at the gene ends were 6 bases for V and 0 bases for J; bases not matched to a gene: 11. Germline V gene sequence: CDR1 LGHDT, CDR2 YNNKEL (reference sequence). Sequencing of TCR beta covered CD8+ and CD4+ T cells obtained from blood. The TEMRA cells underwent FACS enrichment, while the CD8+ and CD4+ T cells underwent negative isolation.

V usage is TRBV3-1 and J usage is TRBJ2-1, with 7 bases lining up with TRBD2. The sequencing sample was made of CD4+ T cells from PBMCs. The sequence came from a human donor with multiple sclerosis. For the CDR3, the DNA is TGTGCCAGCAGGATGATTAGCGGGTCGAGCTCCTACAATGAGCAGTTCTTC. Translation: CASRMISGSSSYNEQFF.